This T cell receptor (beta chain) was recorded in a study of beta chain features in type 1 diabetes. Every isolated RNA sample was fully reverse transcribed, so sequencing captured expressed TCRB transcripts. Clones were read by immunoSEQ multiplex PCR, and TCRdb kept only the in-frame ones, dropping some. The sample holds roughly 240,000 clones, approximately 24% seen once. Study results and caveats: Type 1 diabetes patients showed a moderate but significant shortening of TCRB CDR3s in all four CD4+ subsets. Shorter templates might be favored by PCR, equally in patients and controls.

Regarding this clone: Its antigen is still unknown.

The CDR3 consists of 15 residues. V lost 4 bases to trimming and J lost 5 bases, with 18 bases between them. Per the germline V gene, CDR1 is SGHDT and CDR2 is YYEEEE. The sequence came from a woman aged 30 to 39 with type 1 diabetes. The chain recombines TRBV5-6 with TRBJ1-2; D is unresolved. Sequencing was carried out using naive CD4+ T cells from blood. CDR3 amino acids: CASSPTRPDIYGYTF. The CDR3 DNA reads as TGTGCCAGCAGCCCGACACGGCCAGATATATATGGCTACACCTTC. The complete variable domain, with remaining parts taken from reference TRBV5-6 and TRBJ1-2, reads DAGVTQSPTHLIKTRGQQVTLRCSPKSGHDTVSWYQQALGQGPQFIFQYYEEEERQRGNFPDRFSGHQFPNYSSELNVNALLLGDSALYLCASSPTRPDIYGYTFGSGTRLTVV.